This T cell receptor (beta chain) was recorded in a study of blood T cells in healthy people across ages (dated by TCRdb to between 2015 and 2016). As for the study more broadly: In model experiments, template switching captured roughly one uniquely barcoded TCR beta cDNA molecule for every two T cells. Using deep sequencing normalized with unique cDNA molecular identifiers, the study measured how TCR beta repertoire diversity changes with age. Donors were grouped into four age groups: young (average approximately 15 years), middle-aged (approximately 41), aged (around 62) and long-lived (around 80). To avoid experimental bias, donors of different ages were spread randomly across the sequencing lanes. Two additional independent replicas of 1 million unique cDNA reads from the same blood draw were analyzed for two donors (one aged 18 to 30 and one aged 80 or older). Study-wide findings and limitations: The percentage of naive T cells measured by flow cytometry correlated strongly with observed TCR beta diversity. Since profiling was done on bulk unsorted PBMCs, naive and antigen-experienced compartments could not be conclusively compared. Estimates of total diversity based on one million sequenced T cells were considered lower bounds and underestimates. As age increased, observed TCR beta diversity per million T cells dropped in a roughly linear way, and a significant reduction was already evident by age roughly 36. Compared with the aged group, the long-lived group had more naive CD4+ T cells, fewer expanded clones and increased TCR diversity, a pattern suggesting age selection. The CMV infection status of donors was not known, potentially confounding age-related changes in expanded clonotypes.

Taken from cysteine to phenylalanine, the CDR3 has 15 residues. Only the CDR3 region is kept as DNA, spanning 45 bases read in frame from base 1. The germline V gene gives CDR1 as MNHEY and CDR2 as SVGEGT. V sheds 2 bases and J sheds 1 base, leaving 12 bases between their ends. This clonotype was detected a few times. The specificity of this receptor is unknown. No per-base quality is available; no much larger clone lies one base away. Libraries were constructed by 5' RACE. Reads for this sample came from an Illumina HiSeq 2500. The second PCR ran for roughly 7 to 12 cycles and used a J-beta primer mix along with a sample-barcoded 5' primer. A unique molecular identifier was introduced onto each TCR beta cDNA molecule by a template-switch 5' adaptor carrying 12 random nucleotides. At least 2.5 million CDR3-containing paired-end reads were obtained from each sample. All of the RNA was converted into first-strand cDNA using the Mint cDNA synthesis kit, with a TRBC-specific oligonucleotide serving as the primer. After uracil-DNA glycosylase treatment, a first 18-cycle PCR used universal primers M1SS and BC2_uni_R on all cDNA. Per the authors' processing: For normalization, 1 million high-quality reads were randomly selected from each sample, with every read carrying a distinct molecular identifier. Reads with shared molecular identifiers were discarded instead of being binned into consensus sequences. MiTCR, run with a Q25 quality threshold and the strictest error-elimination algorithm, handled CDR3 identification, clonotype clustering and error correction. A nonparametric unseen species model using Euler transformation provided a lower-bound estimate of total TCR beta diversity. The raw public reads went through TCRdb reprocessing: fastp at Q25, MiXCR clone calling, in-frame beta chains kept. Duplicate CDR3 protein sequences are folded into a single record with the most common DNA and genes. The V and J calls and clone size come from TCRdb's table, not from the authors' own analysis. This sample is represented by 800,000 to 950,000 distinct CDR3 sequences; approximately 35% of them were singletons. The ten biggest clones cover around 13% of the sample.

The donors were some 36 Caucasian individuals from Russia, aged roughly 6 to 100 years, who were systemically healthy. Roughly 9 milliliters of peripheral blood were drawn from each donor into EDTA-treated Vacutainer tubes. Ficoll-Paque density-gradient centrifugation was used to isolate PBMCs, with at least 6.5 million per sample. Total RNA was extracted from PBMCs with Trizol reagent, with at least 5 micrograms obtained per sample. For every donor, an aliquot of PBMCs went through flow cytometry to measure the percentages of naive CD45RAhigh/CD27high T cells. The TCR sequence derives from a man aged 18 to 29 in good health. The chain joins TRBV6-2 or TRBV6-3 to TRBJ2-7; matching of 5 bases hints at TRBD2 as the D gene. Sequences were obtained from blood. The nucleotide sequence is given as TGTGCCAGCAGTTACACGGGGAAATTATCCTACGAGCAGTACTTC. It encodes CASSYTGKLSYEQYF.